This T cell receptor beta chain was recorded in a study of T cells expressing NK-cell markers. About the research overall: Beta-chain profiling covered CD3+CD56+NKG2C+, CD3+CD56+NKG2C- and CD3+CD56-NKG2C+ sorted subsets. HCMV seropositivity characterized seven of the eight sequenced donors, and seronegativity one.

5'RACE template switching with UMIs produced the TCR beta cDNA. From the 5' RACE reads, TCRdb lists one entry per CDR3 protein and no DNA. The sample spans 250,000 to 300,000 distinct CDR3 sequences; the ten largest clones claim around 4.3%. The CDR3 length is 12 residues. CDR1 and CDR2 from the germline V gene are SGHTA and FQGNSA. The TCR was taken from a woman between 18 and 70 years old in good health. Sequenced: blood T cells: a sorted CD56 or NKG2C T cell subset, CD4+ or CD8+ T cells, or bulk PBMC T cells (not recorded which). V gene TRBV7-2 combines with J gene TRBJ2-1. CDR3 sequence: CASSLRGKEQFF.